This T cell receptor (beta chain) was found in a study of radiation and T cells in renal cell carcinoma. Study as a whole: Nephrectomy followed 15 Gy stereotactic body radiation by 4 weeks.

Of note for this clone: Its specificity is unknown.

The study's findings and limits: Without pretreatment biopsies, baseline tumor clonotype presence was undetermined.

The assay was immunoSEQ multiplex PCR, and TCRdb's table has in-frame clones only and misses some. The data contain more than 20,000 clones, more than 65% of them singletons. This CDR3 has 14 amino acids. Germline V gene sequence: CDR1 LNHDA, CDR2 SQIVND (reference sequence). V lost 3 bases, J lost 3 bases, and 12 bases lay in between. Time point given: blood 2 weeks post-SBRT. The treatment is: 15 Gy SBRT to primary tumor, nephrectomy 4 weeks later. Clear cell pathology was present in this patient's renal cell carcinoma. The material sequenced was blood, taken from a patient whose treatment included radiotherapy and nephrectomy. The receptor's source is a man aged 55 to 69 with renal cell carcinoma. The chain has TRBV19 and TRBJ2-7; D unclear. The CDR3 DNA follows: TGTGCCAGTAGTATCGACGGCGGCCTCTACGAGCAGTACTTC. As protein: CASSIDGGLYEQYF. Combining the CDR3 with reference TRBV19 and TRBJ2-7 gives the whole variable domain DGGITQSPKYLFRKEGQNVTLSCEQNLNHDAMYWYRQDPGQGLRLIYYSQIVNDFQKGDIAEGYSVSREKKESFPLTVTSAQKNPTAFYLCASSIDGGLYEQYFGPGTRLTVT.